This T cell receptor beta chain was captured in a study of post-analysis software for immune sequencing data. Findings of the study overall: Controls had significantly higher normalized Chao1 diversity than multiple sclerosis patients. Controls showed lower frequencies than patients for roughly five TRBV segments, and TRBV5-6, TRBV5-1 and TRBV20-1 were among these. Strong co-clustering by F measure linked samples that shared a preparation batch.

cDNA libraries of TCR beta carried unique molecular identifiers. It was from about 0.98 to 11 million T cells that about 500,000 cDNA molecules came. From the PCR reads, TCRdb called clonotypes with MiXCR, one entry per CDR3 protein. The sample carries around 400,000 distinct CDR3 sequences, roughly 38% recorded once. The CDR3 covers 16 residues. CDR1 is MNHEY, CDR2 SVGAGI, per germline. The trim removed 5 bases at V and 11 bases at J, leaving 19 bases unmatched. Only a few counts were recorded for this clonotype. The antigen remains unidentified. This sequence was found in a girl under 18 with multiple sclerosis. This rearrangement joins TRBV6-5 to TRBJ2-3; TRBD1 matches 7 bases. Sequencing was done on a sample of blood. CDR3 nucleotide sequence: TGTGCCAGCAGTCCACGGGTACAGGGGATATCCCATCGGCAGTATTTT. The encoded protein is CASSPRVQGISHRQYF.